Given below is one T cell receptor beta chain in context. Antigen: not known. This entry comes from a study of T cell responses to AZD1222 COVID-19 vaccine. About the study: Second doses were pooled across both intervals (about 4 or about 12 weeks). General study findings and limits: Unmutated variant regions reportedly attract nearly half of all spike-specific TCRs. There were vaccine-associated CD4 TCRs across spike, dominant at 160-218 and 743-854. Clonal diversity may have been underestimated, and the donors were mostly white British, with more females than males.

The table came from immunoSEQ multiplex PCR; TCRdb's copy has only in-frame clones and leaves some out. In the table there are over 150,000 clones, under 95% of which are singletons. CDR3 length equals 15 residues. The ends were cut back, 1 base at V and 4 bases at J, with 11 bases in the middle. Per the germline V gene, CDR1 is SGHTA and CDR2 is FQGNSA. The V gene is TRBV7-2, the J gene TRBJ1-5; D is uncertain. The source of this sequence is an adult in good health. The input for sequencing was peripheral blood, taken on day 0 of AZD1222 vaccination. In nucleotides, the CDR3 is TGTGCCAGCAGCTTAGTAATGGGGTCAAATCAGCCCCAGCATTTT. Its protein product is CASSLVMGSNQPQHF.